A selection of T cell receptor beta chains follows, all from one sample in a study of beta chain features in type 1 diabetes. Repertoires were generated with immunoSEQ multiplex PCR, while TCRdb's copy carries only in-frame clones and drops some. There are 250,000 to 350,000 clones in the sample; roughly an eighth occur only once, and around 0.016% lies in the top ten. Input material: naive CD4+ T cells from blood. These receptors came from a man aged 25 to 40 with type 1 diabetes. Each CDR3 is given with its conserved first and last residue. Fields, in order: V gene, CDR3 length, J gene, CDR3 protein.

TRBV18,16,TRBJ2-1,CASSSVLGSSYNEQFF
TRBV5-1,16,TRBJ2-1,CASSLGPSGSYNEQFF
TRBV28,12,TRBJ1-1,CASSSDRRNGFF
TRBV7-8,17,TRBJ1-5,CASSLVGGGYGNQPQHF
TRBV6-5,13,TRBJ2-3,CASRDRTEGTQYF
TRBV11-2,16,TRBJ2-1,CASSPRQPHSYNEQFF
TRBV28,14,TRBJ2-1,CASSLAGVNNEQFF
TRBV2,16,TRBJ2-2,CASSPPGQGITGELFF
TRBV7-2,15,TRBJ2-7,CASSSTGLASYEQYF
TRBV28,15,TRBJ1-2,CASTVSGTPSYGYTF
TRBV2,13,TRBJ1-5,CASSGMGRQPQHF
TRBV6-5,12,TRBJ2-1,CASSFHRDEQFF
TRBV18,13,TRBJ2-7,CASSPQAGYEQYF
TRBV5-6,15,TRBJ2-2,CASSPTSGITGELFF
TRBV7-8,15,TRBJ2-7,CASSFLQGQEYEQYF
TRBV7-2,14,TRBJ2-1,CASSLGLAVNEQFF
TRBV7-9,12,TRBJ1-5,CASSFSDQPQHF
TRBV7-2,14,TRBJ1-5,CASSLGDSNQPQHF
TRBV11-2,12,TRBJ1-2,CASSRNTGGYTF
TRBV28,15,TRBJ2-7,CASSHSTLDPYEQYF
TRBV7-3,13,TRBJ2-5,CASSRQSEETQYF
TRBV18,15,TRBJ2-1,CASSPPGTEGYEQFF
TRBV7-2,13,TRBJ2-5,CASSMARWETQYF
TRBV10-3,18,TRBJ1-2,CAISESRQGIARDYGYTF
TRBV29-1,14,TRBJ2-7,CSVEGTGALSEQYF
TRBV7-8,15,TRBJ2-1,CASSLVPISYNEQFF
TRBV4-2,17,TRBJ2-2,CASSQGTSGSPAGELFF
TRBV30,12,TRBJ1-1,CAWSVQGAWAFF
TRBV28,14,TRBJ2-3,CASSALTGSDTQYF
TRBV5-1,13,TRBJ2-1,CASSVGGANEQFF
TRBV28,12,TRBJ1-5,CASSQNNQPQHF
TRBV7-9,11,TRBJ2-5,CASSLQETQYF
TRBV10-3,13,TRBJ1-4,CAITGQLDEKLFF
TRBV4-2,14,TRBJ2-5,CASSQGAVGETQYF
TRBV2,13,TRBJ2-7,CASSGRGTYEQYF
TRBV30,16,TRBJ2-5,CAWRERLGSGQETQYF
TRBV14,17,TRBJ1-2,CASSQARSRVANYGYTF
TRBV7-6,21,TRBJ2-1,CASSSKPQRGGVFSSYNEQFF
TRBV25-1,14,TRBJ1-1,CASSVGQRNTEAFF
TRBV30,13,TRBJ1-2,CAWSLGAGDGYTF
TRBV30,11,TRBJ2-1,CAWRRGPEQFF